This passage covers 3 T cell receptor beta chains from one sample sequenced in a study of blood T cell repertoires in COVID-19. Assay used: immunoSEQ multiplex PCR; TCRdb lists only in-frame clones, some missing. The sample contains hundreds of thousands of clones, around 89% of which appear only once. Specimen: PBMCs or T cells enriched from blood (not recorded which). These receptors came from a woman between 18 and 30 years old with acute COVID-19.

The chain employs TRBV27 and TRBJ1-1; TRBD1 matches at 8 bases. Germline V gene sequence: CDR1 MNHEY, CDR2 SMNVEV (reference sequence). V shed 6 bases and J 1 base; nucleotides not matched to a gene: 7. The CDR3 consists of 15 residues. As DNA, the CDR3 is TGTGCCAGCAGCCGTCCGGACAGGGCGAACACTGAAGCTTTCTTT. It is translated as CASSRPDRANTEAFF.

The chain carries TRBV6-6 and TRBJ1-5, with TRBD1 matching over 8 bases. With V trimmed by 5 bases and J by 11 bases, 11 bases remained unmatched. This CDR3 comprises 14 residues. CDR1 MNHNY and CDR2 SVGAGI come from the germline V gene (reference sequence). CDR3 nucleotide sequence: TGTGCCAGCAGTCGGGACAGGCAGAGGTTATCCCAGCATTTT. Encoded protein: CASSRDRQRLSQHF.

This chain connects TRBV18 to TRBJ2-7; D is ambiguous. Between the trimmed V and J ends, which lost 0 bases and 4 bases, there was a span of 13 bases. CDR1 and CDR2 from the germline V gene are KGHSH and LQKENI. CDR3 size: 15 residues. CDR3 nucleotide sequence: TGTGCCAGCTCACCACCGTCGTCAGGATTGTACGAGCAGTACTTC. It specifies CASSPPSSGLYEQYF.